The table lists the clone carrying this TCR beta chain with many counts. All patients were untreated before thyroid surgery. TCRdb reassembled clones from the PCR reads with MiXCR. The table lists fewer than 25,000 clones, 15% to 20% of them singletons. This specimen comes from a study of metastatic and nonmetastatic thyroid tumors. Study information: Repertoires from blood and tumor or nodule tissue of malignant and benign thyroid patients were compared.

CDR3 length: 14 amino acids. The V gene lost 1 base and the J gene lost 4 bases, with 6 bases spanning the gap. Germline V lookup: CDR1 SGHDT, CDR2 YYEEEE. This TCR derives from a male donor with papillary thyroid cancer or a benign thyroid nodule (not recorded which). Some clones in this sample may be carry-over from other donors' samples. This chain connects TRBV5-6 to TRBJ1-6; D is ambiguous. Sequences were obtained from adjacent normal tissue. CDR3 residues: CASSLIPYNSPLHF. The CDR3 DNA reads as TGTGCCAGCAGCTTGATCCCTTATAATTCACCCCTCCACTTT. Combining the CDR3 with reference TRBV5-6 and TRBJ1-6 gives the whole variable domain DAGVTQSPTHLIKTRGQQVTLRCSPKSGHDTVSWYQQALGQGPQFIFQYYEEEERQRGNFPDRFSGHQFPNYSSELNVNALLLGDSALYLCASSLIPYNSPLHFGNGTRLTVT.